These T cell receptor beta chains were read from a single sample in a study of T-cell memory formation after mild COVID-19. TCRdb redid the calling of the 5' RACE reads with MiXCR, one entry per CDR3 protein. The sample has under 300,000 distinct CDR3 sequences; less than 20% are singletons. Sequenced: PBMCs or a T cell subset sorted from them (not recorded which). These receptors were obtained from a man between 18 and 29 years old who had mild COVID-19 (a few samples of this study predate the infection). Cell type and time point are not known. The conserved cysteine and the conserved F or W are not part of the CDR3 here.

TRBV6-5	TRBJ2-7	ASSPEFPYEQY
TRBV18	TRBJ2-1	ASSPLAGAYNEQF
TRBV18	TRBJ1-4	ASSHPAATNEKLF
TRBV5-1	TRBJ2-4	ASSFRDRDPNIQY
TRBV5-1	TRBJ2-7	ASSQGTVSYEQY
TRBV20-1	TRBJ1-5	SARSGMDNQPQH
TRBV2	TRBJ1-2	ASSPLGTSYGYT
TRBV7-8	TRBJ2-1	ASSLRWNNEQF
TRBV5-1	TRBJ1-6	ASSHRTGRSSPLH
TRBV4-3	TRBJ2-5	ASSHRQGTQY
TRBV12-3/TRBV12-4	TRBJ2-3	ASRTDPDTQY
TRBV24-1	TRBJ2-3	ATSDGTGGDTQY
TRBV7-9	TRBJ1-1	ASLPTGNTEAF
TRBV20-1	TRBJ1-2	SARGGRHNYGYT
TRBV11-3	TRBJ2-1	ASSPGPQGNEQF
TRBV4-2	TRBJ2-1	ASSQLAGGSYNEQF
TRBV6-5	TRBJ1-2	ASRPRASYGYT
TRBV20-1	TRBJ1-2	SARRTEEGKGGYT
TRBV5-4	TRBJ2-5	ASRQKGLAGQETQY
TRBV5-1	TRBJ2-3	ASSGGGRGTDTQY
TRBV5-1	TRBJ2-5	ASRTGPQETQY
TRBV5-1	TRBJ1-2	ASSDNDRRSGYT
TRBV4-1	TRBJ1-6	ASSQGLGRSNYNSPLH
TRBV11-2	TRBJ2-2	ASSPDFTGELF
TRBV5-1	TRBJ2-1	ASSLVPRGAYNEQF
TRBV7-8	TRBJ1-1	ASSLMQRRANTEAF
TRBV2	TRBJ2-1	ASSEALRGDEQF
TRBV7-6	TRBJ2-7	ASSLTAGTGDYEQY
TRBV10-1	TRBJ2-7	ASSETGQGLSEQY
TRBV7-2	TRBJ2-5	ASSFYRGQETQY
TRBV20-1	TRBJ1-6	SARGLLRGYNSPLH
TRBV14	TRBJ1-4	ASSQFLGQEKLF
TRBV5-1	TRBJ2-1	ASSLDSGSSYNEQF
TRBV5-1	TRBJ2-1	ASLGTGHGNEQF
TRBV3-1	TRBJ2-3	ASSQAPPPDTQY
TRBV12-3/TRBV12-4	TRBJ1-5	ASSLRQGSLLNQPQH
TRBV7-9	TRBJ2-7	ASSGSSGGISYEQY
TRBV7-2	TRBJ2-5	ASSFVGSQETQY
TRBV4-3	TRBJ2-1	ASSQDISSYNEQF
TRBV3-1	TRBJ2-2	ASSPGSGVRELF
TRBV15	TRBJ2-5	ATSRDRRWGAETQY
TRBV3-1	TRBJ1-1	ASSQSERNTEAF
TRBV5-1	TRBJ1-2	ASSEQDPLYGYT
TRBV9	TRBJ1-4	ASSVVSWEEEKLF
TRBV29-1	TRBJ2-1	SVDRHNEQF
TRBV7-8	TRBJ1-6	ASSFYDRPLH
TRBV5-1	TRBJ1-1	ASSGTQGALNTEAF
TRBV6-2/TRBV6-3	TRBJ2-3	AVRSGYPPDTQY
TRBV18	TRBJ1-5	ASSSRQSNQPQH
TRBV9	TRBJ1-5	ASSPGTGASNQPQH
TRBV5-1	TRBJ2-3	ASSLGVAGSSSTDTQY
TRBV7-9	TRBJ1-3	AVGQPAKSVWDTIY
TRBV3-1	TRBJ1-1	ASSQNYMNTEAF
TRBV5-1	TRBJ1-1	ASSLAAGKSVF
TRBV27	TRBJ1-6	ASSLRGATYNSPLH
TRBV4-3	TRBJ2-3	ASSHATTDTQY
TRBV4-2	TRBJ2-7	ASSQQPGQGLNPY
TRBV6-5	TRBJ2-3	ASADRSYTDTQY
TRBV7-3	TRBJ1-5	ASSRGGGQPQH